These T cell receptor beta chains were read from a single sample in a study of human T cells and chemical hapten exposure. TCRdb itself ran the RACE reads through MiXCR, one entry per CDR3 protein. The sample records about 270,000 distinct CDR3 sequences, roughly 7.4% being singletons. Here the sequenced sample was whole blood, taken in connection with sensitization to the hapten diphenylcyclopropenone (DPC). Receptors originate from a man younger than 30 with alopecia areata. Some clones in this sample may be carry-over from other donors' samples. Each CDR3 is given with its conserved first and last residue. The D gene is left open where the match is weak. Where a row states a size, it is once, few, many or the class of an expanded clone; other rows omit it.

D gene | J gene | V gene | clone size | CDR3 protein | CDR3 DNA
NA | TRBJ2-3 | TRBV28 | NA | CASTLRSTDTQYF | TGTGCCAGCACCCTCCGTAGCACAGATACGCAGTATTTT
TRBD1 | TRBJ1-5 | TRBV14 | NA | CASSQTGGPNQPQHF | TGTGCCAGCAGCCAAACAGGGGGACCGAATCAGCCCCAGCATTTT
TRBD1 | TRBJ1-2 | TRBV12-3/TRBV12-4 | NA | CAISTGPYGYTF | TGTGCCATTTCGACAGGGCCCTATGGCTACACCTTC
TRBD2 | TRBJ2-5 | TRBV9 | NA | CASSQRGGIETQNF | TGTGCCAGCAGCCAGCGGGGGGGCATAGAGACCCAGAACTTC
NA | TRBJ1-1 | TRBV12-3/TRBV12-4 | many | CASSEGMNTEAFF | TGTGCCAGCAGCGAGGGGATGAACACTGAAGCTTTCTTT
NA | TRBJ1-3 | TRBV3-1 | NA | CASSPPTTGLRGGNTIYF | TGTGCCAGCAGCCCACCCACCACGGGGCTGAGAGGCGGAAACACCATATATTTT
NA | TRBJ2-3 | TRBV20-1 | NA | CSARGRDLDTQYF | TGCAGTGCTAGAGGCAGGGATCTAGATACGCAGTATTTT
NA | TRBJ2-1 | TRBV12-3/TRBV12-4 | few | CASAKGLINEQFF | TGTGCCAGCGCTAAGGGGCTGATAAATGAGCAGTTCTTC
TRBD1 | TRBJ1-2 | TRBV6-5 | many | CASIGTGPLNYGYTF | TGTGCCAGCATTGGGACAGGCCCCCTCAACTATGGCTACACCTTC
TRBD2 | TRBJ2-5 | TRBV7-2 | few | CASSSRPGGQETQYF | TGTGCCAGCAGCTCACGACCGGGAGGGCAAGAGACCCAGTACTTC
NA | TRBJ2-3 | TRBV12-3/TRBV12-4 | few | CASSLSGADTQYF | TGTGCCAGCAGTTTGTCGGGCGCAGATACGCAGTATTTT
TRBD2 | TRBJ2-2 | TRBV7-9 | few | CASSIRTSGSTGELFF | TGTGCCAGCAGCATCCGGACTAGCGGAAGCACCGGGGAGCTGTTTTTT
TRBD1 | TRBJ2-5 | TRBV12-3/TRBV12-4 | NA | CASSDRGRETQYF | TGTGCCAGCAGTGACAGGGGTAGAGAGACCCAGTACTTC
NA | TRBJ1-6 | TRBV12-3/TRBV12-4 | NA | CASSTDRRSYNSPLHF | TGTGCCAGCAGTACAGACAGACGCTCCTATAATTCACCCCTCCACTTT
NA | TRBJ2-3 | TRBV7-2 | many | CASSLASADTQYF | TGTGCCAGCAGCTTAGCCTCGGCAGATACGCAGTATTTT
NA | TRBJ1-5 | TRBV3-1 | many | CASSPDGGMGQPQHF | TGTGCCAGCAGCCCCGACGGGGGGATGGGGCAGCCCCAGCATTTT
NA | TRBJ1-5 | TRBV12-5 | few | CASGLGQPYQPQHF | TGTGCTAGTGGTTTGGGACAGCCCTATCAGCCCCAGCATTTT
NA | TRBJ1-3 | TRBV7-2 | NA | CASSPRDGTSGNTIYF | TGTGCCAGCAGCCCAAGGGACGGGACCTCTGGAAACACCATATATTTT
TRBD1 | TRBJ2-2 | TRBV7-9 | NA | CASSLAGQGAYSGELFF | TGTGCCAGCAGCTTAGCTGGACAGGGGGCATATAGCGGGGAGCTGTTTTTT
NA | TRBJ1-2 | TRBV2 | many | CASSEQERYGYTF | TGTGCCAGCAGTGAACAGGAAAGATATGGCTACACCTTC
NA | TRBJ1-4 | TRBV4-3 | many | CASSQDSTANEKLFF | TGCGCCAGCAGCCAAGATAGCACAGCTAATGAAAAACTGTTTTTT
NA | TRBJ2-7 | TRBV24-1 | few | CATSDPGSYEQYF | TGTGCCACCAGTGATCCTGGAAGTTACGAGCAGTACTTC
NA | TRBJ2-6 | TRBV27 | NA | CASKEGISGANVLTF | TGTGCCAGCAAAGAGGGGATCTCTGGGGCCAACGTCCTGACTTTC
TRBD1 | TRBJ2-7 | TRBV12-3/TRBV12-4 | few | CASSPWTGGIDEQYF | TGTGCCAGCAGTCCCTGGACAGGGGGGATTGACGAGCAGTACTTC
TRBD1 | TRBJ2-7 | TRBV14 | NA | CASSQDGQGTPLDEQYF | TGTGCCAGCAGCCAGGATGGACAGGGGACCCCTTTGGACGAGCAGTACTTC
TRBD2 | TRBJ2-4 | TRBV11-1 | NA | CASSLAAGGVNIQYF | TGTGCCAGCAGCTTAGCTGCGGGGGGGGTGAACATTCAGTACTTC
TRBD1 | TRBJ2-5 | TRBV28 | few | CASSPRQGAYYQETQYF | TGTGCCAGCAGTCCCCGACAGGGGGCTTACTACCAAGAGACCCAGTACTTC
NA | TRBJ2-7 | TRBV29-1 | NA | CSVETTEYEQYF | TGCAGCGTTGAGACGACAGAGTACGAGCAGTACTTC